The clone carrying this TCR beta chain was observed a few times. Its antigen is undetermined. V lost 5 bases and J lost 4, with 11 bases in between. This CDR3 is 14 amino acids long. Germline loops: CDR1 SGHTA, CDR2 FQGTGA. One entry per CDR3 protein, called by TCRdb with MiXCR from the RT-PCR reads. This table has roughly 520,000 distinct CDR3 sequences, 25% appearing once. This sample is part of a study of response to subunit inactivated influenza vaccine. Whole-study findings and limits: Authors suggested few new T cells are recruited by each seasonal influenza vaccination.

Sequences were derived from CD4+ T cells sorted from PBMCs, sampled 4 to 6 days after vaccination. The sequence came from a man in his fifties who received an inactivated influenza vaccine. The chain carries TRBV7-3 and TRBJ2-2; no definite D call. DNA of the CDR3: TGTGCCAGCAGCCGCCAAAGGGCCACCGGGGAGCTGTTTTTT. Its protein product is CASSRQRATGELFF.